This TCR beta chain was sequenced in a study of blood T cells in healthy people across ages. Whole-study findings and limits: Per million T cells, the diversity of TCR beta decreased roughly linearly as age advanced.

Next came a second PCR, run for about 7 to 12 cycles, which used a sample-barcoded 5' primer along with a J-beta primer mix. MiXCR, applied by TCRdb to the 5' RACE reads, yields one record per CDR3 protein. The data contain 1,500,000 or so distinct CDR3 sequences, less than 45% of them singletons. This CDR3 spans 15 amino acids. Germline V gene sequence: CDR1 MGHDK, CDR2 SYGVNS. Germline trimming cut 2 bases from V and 3 bases from J; bases unmatched to any gene: 2. There are a few counts of this clonotype. Its matching antigen is unknown. This rearrangement joins TRBV25-1 to TRBJ2-5; 11 nucleotides align to TRBD2. The sequencing input was blood. The receptor was derived from a woman between 18 and 29 years old in good health. The CDR3 sequence is CASSEGGLAEETQYF. The CDR3 coding sequence is TGTGCCAGCAGTGAAGGGGGACTAGCGGAAGAGACCCAGTACTTC.